The entry below gives a single T cell receptor beta chain sequence along with its context. The antigen is not known. The source of the sample is a study of T cells after yellow fever vaccination. Findings and caveats of the study: Subsequent booster samples again held most clones from primary vaccination (96% CD4, nearly 90% CD8).

V was cut by 7 bases and J by 6 bases, with 16 bases left in between. This CDR3 has 13 residues. Germline values: CDR1 SGHAT, CDR2 FQNNGV. TCRdb reanalysed the 5' RACE reads using MiXCR and keeps one entry per CDR3 protein. In the table there are a few hundred thousand distinct CDR3 sequences, 18% of which are singletons. This TCR was sampled from a man aged 18 to 35 who received the YFV17D yellow fever vaccine. This chain uses TRBV11-2 with TRBJ2-7; D possibly corresponds to TRBD2 (7 bases). The sequences come from PBMCs, collected before the yellow fever booster vaccination. The CDR3 nucleotides are TGTGCCAGCACTCGGCCGGGGGGCGTCGAGCAGTACGTC. Amino acids: CASTRPGGVEQYV.